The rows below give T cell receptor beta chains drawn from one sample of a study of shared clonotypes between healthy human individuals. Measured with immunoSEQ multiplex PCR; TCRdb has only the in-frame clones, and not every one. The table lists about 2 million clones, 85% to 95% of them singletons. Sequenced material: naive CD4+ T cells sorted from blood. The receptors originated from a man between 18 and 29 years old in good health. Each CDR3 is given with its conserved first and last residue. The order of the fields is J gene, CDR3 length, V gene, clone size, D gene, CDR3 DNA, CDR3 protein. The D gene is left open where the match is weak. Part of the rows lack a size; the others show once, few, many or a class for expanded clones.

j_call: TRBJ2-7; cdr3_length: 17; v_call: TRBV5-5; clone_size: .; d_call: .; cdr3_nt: TGTGCCAGCAGCTTGGAGGGGTCTAGCCGTATCGATTACGAGCAGTACTTC; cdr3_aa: CASSLEGSSRIDYEQYF
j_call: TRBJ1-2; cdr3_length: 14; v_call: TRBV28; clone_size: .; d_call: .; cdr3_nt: TGTGCCAGCAGGGGCCCCAAAGCCAACTATGGCTACACCTTC; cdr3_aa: CASRGPKANYGYTF
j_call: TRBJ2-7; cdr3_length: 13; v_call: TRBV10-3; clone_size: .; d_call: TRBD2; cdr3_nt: TGTGCCATCAGCCCCGGGGGGTCCTACGAGCAGTACTTC; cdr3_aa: CAISPGGSYEQYF
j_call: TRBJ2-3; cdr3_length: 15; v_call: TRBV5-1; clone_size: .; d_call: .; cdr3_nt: TGCGCCAGCAGCCTGGACACATCTAGCACAGATACGCAGTATTTT; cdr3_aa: CASSLDTSSTDTQYF
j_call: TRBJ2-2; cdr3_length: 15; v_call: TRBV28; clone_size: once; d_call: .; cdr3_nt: TGTGCCAGCAGTTCCCTTGACGGGAACACCGGGGAGCTGTTTTTT; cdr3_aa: CASSSLDGNTGELFF
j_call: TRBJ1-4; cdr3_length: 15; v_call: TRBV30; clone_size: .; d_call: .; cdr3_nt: TGTGCCTGGAGTGTACGGAGGTCGGCCGGTGAAAAACTGTTTTTT; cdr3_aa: CAWSVRRSAGEKLFF
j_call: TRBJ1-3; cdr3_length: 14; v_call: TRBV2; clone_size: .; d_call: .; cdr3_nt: TGTGCCAGCAGTGAAACGGGATCTAGAAACACCATATATTTT; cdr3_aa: CASSETGSRNTIYF
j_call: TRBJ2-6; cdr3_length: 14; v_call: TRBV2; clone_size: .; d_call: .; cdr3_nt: TGTGCCAGCCAGGGCGTCTCTGGGGCCAACGTCCTGACTTTC; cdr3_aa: CASQGVSGANVLTF
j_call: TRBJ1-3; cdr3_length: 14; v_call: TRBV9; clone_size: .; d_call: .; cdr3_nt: TGTGCCAGCAGCGCAGACAGCTATGGAAACACCATATATTTT; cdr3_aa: CASSADSYGNTIYF
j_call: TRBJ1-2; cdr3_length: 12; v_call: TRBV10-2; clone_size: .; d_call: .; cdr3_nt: TGCGCCAGTAGGGGTCAGGCAGCTGGCTACACCTTC; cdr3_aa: CASRGQAAGYTF
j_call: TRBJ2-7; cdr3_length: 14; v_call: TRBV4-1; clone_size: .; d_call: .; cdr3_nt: TGCGCCAGCAGCCAAGAGAGGGACGGGGCCGAGCAGTACTTC; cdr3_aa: CASSQERDGAEQYF
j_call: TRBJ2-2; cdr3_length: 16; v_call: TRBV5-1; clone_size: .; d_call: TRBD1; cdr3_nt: TGCGCCAGCAGCTTGGCGGGACAGACGAACACCGGGGAGCTGTTTTTT; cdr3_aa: CASSLAGQTNTGELFF
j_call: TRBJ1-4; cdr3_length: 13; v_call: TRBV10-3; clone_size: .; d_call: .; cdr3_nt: TGTGCCATCATGGGGGGGATTGGAGAAAAACTGTTTTTT; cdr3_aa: CAIMGGIGEKLFF
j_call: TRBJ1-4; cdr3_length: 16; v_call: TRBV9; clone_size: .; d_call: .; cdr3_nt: TGTGCCAGCAGCGTCGGGGATCTTGCAACTAATGAAAAACTGTTTTTT; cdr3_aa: CASSVGDLATNEKLFF
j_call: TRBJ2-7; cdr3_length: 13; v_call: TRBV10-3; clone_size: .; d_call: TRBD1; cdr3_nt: TGTGCCACCTTATCAAACAGGGGGGACGAGCAGTACTTC; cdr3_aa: CATLSNRGDEQYF
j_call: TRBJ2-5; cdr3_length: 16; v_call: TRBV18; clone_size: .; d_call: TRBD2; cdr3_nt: TGTGCCAGCTCACCCGAACTAGCGGGAGTGGGAGAGACCCAGTACTTC; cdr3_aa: CASSPELAGVGETQYF